Sequencing of this TCR beta chain was carried out in a study of blood T cell repertoires in COVID-19. CDR1 and CDR2 from the germline V gene are KGHDR and SFDVKD. V was pared by 4 bases and J by 1 base, with 6 bases of the junction left unmatched. The CDR3 length is 17 residues. The protocol was immunoSEQ multiplex PCR, while the TCRdb copy is restricted to in-frame clones and leaves out a portion. The table shows 200,000 to 300,000 clones, with 75% to 90% occurring only once. The chain is built from TRBV24-1 and TRBJ2-3, with TRBD2 identical over 11 bases. This receptor was obtained from a woman aged 25 to 39 who had recovered from COVID-19. The sequencing input was peripheral blood. The CDR3 spells CATSEGGLAARTDTQYF. The CDR3 DNA follows: TGTGCCACCAGTGAGGGGGGACTAGCGGCCCGCACAGATACGCAGTATTTT.